The 8 T cell receptor beta chains listed next were all sequenced from one sample in a study of blood T cell repertoires in COVID-19 (dated by TCRdb to the early 2020s). Library generation was performed with the immunoSEQ multiplex PCR assay. TCRdb carries this immuneACCESS record with in-frame sequences only. Its versions omit some clonotypes, under half of them owing to an unresolved V gene in the studies checked, with the rest unexplained. The sample profile shows almost 200,000 clones; roughly 77% of them were found once. Roughly 5.6% of the sample is held by the ten biggest clonotypes. The sequenced sample consisted of peripheral blood. All receptors derive from a middle-aged woman with COVID-19, enrolled during active disease.

This clone came up once. The rearrangement uses TRBV6-2 or TRBV6-3 and TRBJ2-7; 8 bases are shared with TRBD2. Germline V gives CDR1 MNHEY, CDR2 SVGEGT. V lost 4 bases to trimming and J lost 4 bases; unmatched junction nucleotides: 9. CDR3 length: 15 residues. CDR3 protein: CASSSRVAGQYEQYF. CDR3 nucleotide sequence: TGTGCCAGCAGTTCCCGGGTAGCGGGACAATACGAGCAGTACTTC.

The chain has TRBV4-1 and TRBJ2-7; 7 bases line up with TRBD2. The CDR3 contains 15 residues. CDR1 is MGHRA and CDR2 is YSYEKL in the germline V gene. V was pared by 1 base and J by 5 bases, with 8 bases of the junction left unmatched. The CDR3 is CASSQAGGGPHEQYF. CDR3 DNA: TGCGCCAGCAGCCAAGCTGGGGGAGGGCCCCACGAGCAGTACTTC.

This chain links TRBV19 with TRBJ1-6, with 7 nucleotides matching TRBD1. The V and J ends lost 3 bases and 7 bases, in that order; junction bases with no gene match: 3. This CDR3 has 14 amino acids. CDR1 and CDR2 from the germline V gene are LNHDA and SQIVND (reference sequence). The chain's CDR3 is CASSIAQGNSPLHF. The CDR3 bases are TGTGCCAGTAGTATCGCACAGGGGAATTCACCCCTCCACTTT.

This chain joins TRBV5-1 and TRBJ2-7, with 7 bases aligning to TRBD1. The germline V gene has CDR1 SGHRS and CDR2 YFSETQ. J was trimmed by 1 base and V by 1 base; bases with no gene match: 8. CDR3 length: 16 amino acids. Written as DNA, the CDR3 is TGCGCCAGCAGCTTGAAAACAGGACAGGTATCCTACGAGCAGTACTTC. Its translation is CASSLKTGQVSYEQYF. Looking up the rest from reference TRBV5-1 and TRBJ2-7 gives the full variable domain: KAGVTQTPRYLIKTRGQQVTLSCSPISGHRSVSWYQQTPGQGLQFLFEYFSETQRNKGNFPGRFSGRQFSNSRSEMNVSTLELGDSALYLCASSLKTGQVSYEQYFGPGTRLTVT.

The chain combines TRBV3-1 (or the pseudogene TRBV3-2) with TRBJ1-2; TRBD1 matches 7 bases. Germline values: CDR1 LGHDT, CDR2 YNNKEL (reference sequence). This CDR3 spans 19 amino acids. V lost 0 bases, J lost 2 bases, and 15 bases stayed unmatched. The DNA of the CDR3 is TGTGCCAGCAGCCAAGATCAAGGAGGCGAGGGGGCTGTCAACTATGGCTACACCTTC. This gives the protein CASSQDQGGEGAVNYGYTF.

The chain uses TRBV6-5 and TRBJ2-7; no clear D gene. This CDR3 contains 11 residues. V lost 6 bases and J 1 base, leaving 4 bases between the germline ends. Germline values: CDR1 MNHEY, CDR2 SVGAGI. CDR3 in amino acids: CASRTSYEQYF. The DNA for the CDR3 is TGTGCCAGCAGAACATCCTACGAGCAGTACTTC.

There are a few counts of this clone. The chain combines TRBV7-8 with TRBJ2-7, with no clear D. Germline V CDR1 and CDR2: SGHVS, FQNEAQ. CDR3 size: 12 residues. Trimming pared 6 bases from V and 2 bases from J, leaving 8 bases between. The CDR3 region is CASSEVTYEQYF. As DNA, the CDR3 is TGTGCCAGCAGTGAGGTGACCTACGAGCAGTACTTC.

V is TRBV4-1 and J is TRBJ2-7; 8 nucleotides line up with TRBD2. The CDR3 is made up of 15 amino acids. Germline lookup yields CDR1 MGHRA and CDR2 YSYEKL. The V gene end was trimmed by 0 bases and the J gene end by 4 bases; junction bases not matched to a gene: 5. The CDR3 DNA sequence: TGCGCCAGCAGCCAAGATGGTTCTAGCGGGTACGAGCAGTACTTC. Translated, it gives CASSQDGSSGYEQYF.